This T cell receptor (beta chain) was profiled in a study of T-cell memory formation after mild COVID-19. Study-wide findings and caveats: Clones contracting day 15 to 85 were balanced CD4/CD8; later expanders leaned CD4+.

With regard to this clonotype: No antigen is known for it.

MiXCR, applied by TCRdb to the 5' RACE reads, yields one record per CDR3 protein. The sample lists 450,000 to 650,000 distinct CDR3 sequences, 15% to 20% occurring once. This sequence was found in an adult woman who had mild COVID-19 (a few samples of this study predate the infection). Cell type and time point are not known. Sequencing used PBMCs or a T cell subset sorted from them (not recorded which).

CDR3 loop: CANRDSKGDPDTQYF. In DNA form, the CDR3 reads TGTGCCAACCGGGACAGTAAAGGGGATCCAGATACGCAGTATTTT. This rearrangement joins TRBV10-3 to TRBJ2-3; TRBD1 aligns across 7 bases. This CDR3 has 15 residues. The trim removed 10 bases at V and 4 bases at J, leaving 14 bases unmatched. Germline V gene lookup returns CDR1 ENHRY and CDR2 SYGVKD.